The 12 T cell receptor beta chains below were found in one sample sequenced in a study of T cells in Graves' hyperthyroidism and ophthalmopathy. RNA transcripts were the template for amplifying TCR beta CDR3 regions. The HTBI set primed first-round TCR CDR3 RT-PCR. One entry per CDR3 protein, called by TCRdb with MiXCR from the multiplex PCR reads. The sample consists of 660,000 or so distinct CDR3 sequences, roughly 45% of them appearing once. The sequenced sample was peripheral blood or thyroid tissue (not recorded which). These receptors all stem from an adult man with Graves' disease, either hyperthyroidism or ophthalmopathy (not recorded which).

This clonotype was counted between two and nine times. J is TRBJ1-1 and V is TRBV2; 9 positions agree with TRBD1. The CDR3 has 14 amino acids. V was pared by 5 bases and J by 7 bases, with 8 bases of the junction left unmatched. Germline CDR1 reads SNHLY; CDR2 reads FYNNEI. Written as DNA, the CDR3 is TGTGCCAGCAGTTTGACGGACAGGGGTAATGAAGCTTTCTTT. Protein sequence: CASSLTDRGNEAFF.

The chain couples TRBV2 to TRBJ1-2; a possible D gene is TRBD1 (5 bases). Trimming left V 3 bases short and J 5 bases short, with 16 bases between. CDR3 length: 15 amino acids. Germline V gene lookup returns CDR1 SNHLY and CDR2 FYNNEI. DNA for the CDR3: TGTGCCAGCAGTGACGGGGGAGGCCCTTTATATGGCTACACCTTC. Protein sequence: CASSDGGGPLYGYTF.

This clonotype occurred many times. The chain carries TRBV2 and TRBJ2-5; D is undetermined. CDR1 is SNHLY and CDR2 is FYNNEI in the germline V gene. CDR3 length equals 11 residues. V lost 1 base, J lost 5 bases, and 2 bases lay in between. In DNA form, the CDR3 reads TGTGCCAGCAGTGAAGGGGAGACCCAGTACTTC. Protein sequence: CASSEGETQYF. Filled out from reference TRBV2 and TRBJ2-5, the complete variable domain reads EPEVTQTPSHQVTQMGQEVILRCVPISNHLYFYWYRQILGQKVEFLVSFYNNEISEKSEIFDDQFSVERPDGSNFTLKIRSTKLEDSAMYFCASSEGETQYFGPGTRLLVL.

In its sample, this clonotype was seen once. The genes are TRBV7-9 and TRBJ2-6, with D unresolved. The CDR3 has 13 amino acids. Germline CDR1 and CDR2: SEHNR and FQNEAQ (reference sequence). Between the trimmed V and J ends, which lost 5 bases and 4 bases, there was a span of 6 bases. The CDR3 reads CASSPIGANVLTF. Here the CDR3 DNA reads TGTGCCAGCAGCCCCATAGGGGCCAACGTCCTGACTTTC.

The J gene is TRBJ2-2, the V gene TRBV7-3, with 8 bases matching TRBD1. J gave up 4 bases and V 8 bases, and 9 bases lay outside the gene matches. Germline V gene sequence: CDR1 SGHTA, CDR2 FQGTGA. The CDR3 sequence is 15 residues long. DNA for the CDR3: TGTGCCAGCTTTATGGGGACAGGCTCCACCGGGGAGCTGTTTTTT. This translates into CASFMGTGSTGELFF.

This chain uses TRBV12-3 or TRBV12-4 with TRBJ1-5, with D tentatively TRBD1 (6 bases). This CDR3 is 18 amino acids long. V was cut by 1 base and J by 4 bases, with 20 bases left in between. CDR3 bases: TGTGCCAGCAGTTTAGGCCCGGGGCAGGGGAAAAGGAATCAGCCCCAGCATTTT. Encoded protein: CASSLGPGQGKRNQPQHF.

The V and J genes are TRBV25-1 and TRBJ2-5, with D possibly being TRBD1 or TRBD2 (5 bases each). V lost 3 bases and J lost 1, with 15 bases in between. The CDR3 has 16 amino acids. Germline CDR1 and CDR2: MGHDK and SYGVNS. The CDR3 region is CASSDSLGTGQETQYF. In DNA, the CDR3 is TGTGCCAGCAGTGACTCTCTCGGGACCGGCCAAGAGACCCAGTACTTC.

J is TRBJ1-2 and V is TRBV10-3; D is perhaps TRBD1 (6 bases). CDR1 is ENHRY and CDR2 is SYGVKD in the germline V gene. Trimming stripped 3 bases from V and 8 bases from J, with 10 bases between. The CDR3 has 12 residues. CDR3 loop: CAISDSGAGYTF. CDR3 in DNA: TGTGCCATCAGTGACTCAGGGGCCGGCTACACCTTC.

Turning to this clonotype: The CDR3 ends on some other residue instead of the conserved phenylalanine or tryptophan, so this is likely a read error. It is unclear where the CDR3 begins or ends on the DNA, so no DNA is shown, and the CDR3 is as TCRdb lists it. V usage is TRBV9 and J usage is TRBJ1-4; the table's D call TRBD1 went unverified against the DNA. Germline V lookup: CDR1 SGDLS, CDR2 YYNGEE. The CDR3 sequence runs 9 residues, both termini included. CDR3: CASSETGAN.

This clonotype occurred many times. This chain uses TRBV7-9 with TRBJ2-5; D uncertain. The germline CDR1 and CDR2 sequences are SEHNR and FQNEAQ (reference sequence). Trimming shortened V by 5 bases and J by 5 bases, and 6 bases separated the two germline ends. The length of the CDR3 is 11 residues. The CDR3 sequence: CASSNGETQYF. The CDR3 nucleotides are TGTGCCAGCAGCAACGGGGAGACCCAGTACTTC.

The chain links TRBV10-3 to TRBJ2-5; no clear D. Germline CDR1 ENHRY, CDR2 SYGVKD. The ends were cut back, 10 bases at V and 5 bases at J, with 8 bases in the middle. The CDR3 is 10 residues long. DNA of the CDR3: TGTGCCACCTTTAGGGAGACCCAGTACTTC. Translating it yields CATFRETQYF.

V gene TRBV2 combines with J gene TRBJ2-5, with D unclear. V was shortened by 6 bases and J by 1 base, with 6 bases between the two germline ends. The germline CDR1 and CDR2 sequences are SNHLY and FYNNEI. CDR3 length: 12 residues. The CDR3 here is CASRWTQETQYF. CDR3 in DNA: TGTGCCAGCAGATGGACCCAAGAGACCCAGTACTTC. The variable domain in full, with the rest retrieved from reference TRBV2 and TRBJ2-5, is EPEVTQTPSHQVTQMGQEVILRCVPISNHLYFYWYRQILGQKVEFLVSFYNNEISEKSEIFDDQFSVERPDGSNFTLKIRSTKLEDSAMYFCASRWTQETQYFGPGTRLLVL.